This TCR beta chain stems from a study of T cells after yellow fever vaccination. Points from the study as a whole: Sorted repertoires could include abundant contaminating clonotypes from bulk cells. The secondary response peaked faster, at day 5 versus 15, but was weaker.

This CDR3 spans 17 amino acids. The germline gives CDR1 LGHNA, CDR2 YNFKEQ. The V gene lost 6 bases and the J gene lost 0 bases, with 15 bases spanning the gap. This clonotype was seen only once. The antigen remains undetermined. One entry per CDR3 protein results from TCRdb running MiXCR on the 5' RACE reads. The sample has hundreds of thousands of distinct CDR3 sequences, roughly a sixth seen once. The TCR was taken from a man younger than 35 who received the YFV17D yellow fever vaccine. Here the sequenced sample was PBMCs, taken 5 days after the first yellow fever vaccination. The V and J genes are TRBV4-2 and TRBJ2-6, with D possibly matching TRBD1 (6 bases). CDR3 sequence (DNA): TGTGCCAGCAGGTCGAGGGGGAGCACCTCTGGGGCCAACGTCCTGACTTTC. This sequence encodes CASRSRGSTSGANVLTF.